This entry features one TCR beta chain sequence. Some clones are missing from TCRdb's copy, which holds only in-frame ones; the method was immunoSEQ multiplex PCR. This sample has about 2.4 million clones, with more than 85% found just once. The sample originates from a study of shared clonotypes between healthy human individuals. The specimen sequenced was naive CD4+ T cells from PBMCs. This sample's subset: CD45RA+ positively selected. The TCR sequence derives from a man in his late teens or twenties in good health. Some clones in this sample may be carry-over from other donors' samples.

CDR3 amino acids: CASSPRTSGEDTQYF. In DNA form, the CDR3 reads TGCGCCAGCAGCCCGCGGACTAGCGGGGAAGATACGCAGTATTTT. This sequence joins TRBV5-1 and TRBJ2-3, with 12 bases lining up with TRBD2. CDR3 length equals 15 residues. Germline V gene lookup returns CDR1 SGHRS and CDR2 YFSETQ. V gave up 4 bases and J gave up 5 bases; unmatched junction bases: 5.